Listed below are T cell receptor beta chains from one sample, sequenced in a study of CD8+ T cells in alopecia areata. Sequencing was performed with immunoSEQ multiplex PCR; in TCRdb, only in-frame clones are kept and a portion is missing. The table lists more than 95,000 clones, 41% of them singletons. Specimen: CD4+ T cells sorted from blood. These receptor sequences come from a human donor with alopecia areata. Both conserved end residues are part of each CDR3. The D gene is left open where the match is weak. Clone size, where shown, is once, few, many, or a class for clones that have expanded.

TRBJ2-1,.,TRBD2,TRBV5-1,TGCGCCAGCAGCTACCGAAGTAGCGGGAGGGGCAATGAGCAGTTCTTC,CASSYRSSGRGNEQFF
TRBJ1-1,.,.,TRBV20-1,TGCAGTGCCAATCGGGTCACTGAAGCTTTCTTT,CSANRVTEAFF
TRBJ2-5,.,TRBD2,TRBV7-9,TGTGCCAGCAGCTTAGTTCTAGCGGAAGAGACCCAGTACTTC,CASSLVLAEETQYF
TRBJ2-1,.,TRBD2,TRBV27,TGTGCCAGCAGTCCCCTCCTAGCGGGAGGATACAATGAGCAGTTCTTC,CASSPLLAGGYNEQFF
TRBJ2-4,.,.,TRBV14,TGTGCCAGCAGCCAGACCTTTAAAAACATTCAGTACTTC,CASSQTFKNIQYF
TRBJ2-1,.,TRBD2,TRBV10-2,TGCGCCAGCACCGGGACTAGCGGGGTTAATGAGCAGTTCTTC,CASTGTSGVNEQFF
TRBJ2-1,.,.,TRBV9,TGTGCCAGCAGCGTAGGACTCTCCAGCTCCTACAATGAGCAGTTCTTC,CASSVGLSSSYNEQFF
TRBJ2-5,.,.,TRBV7-8,TGTGCCGCCCAGGGGGGACAAGAGACCCAGTACTTC,CAAQGGQETQYF
TRBJ1-2,.,.,TRBV6-6,TGTGCCAGCAGTTACTCATCAGTTAACTATGGCTACACCTTC,CASSYSSVNYGYTF
TRBJ2-1,.,.,TRBV9,TGTGCCAGCACATCGACGGGGGGCCCCTACAATGAGCAGTTCTTC,CASTSTGGPYNEQFF
TRBJ2-3,.,TRBD1,TRBV5-4,TGTGCCAGCAGCTTCGGACAGGGCGGACCTAGCACAGATACGCAGTATTTT,CASSFGQGGPSTDTQYF
TRBJ1-1,.,.,TRBV5-4,TGTGCCAGCAGCTGGGGACAGAACACTGAAGCTTTCTTT,CASSWGQNTEAFF
TRBJ2-1,.,.,TRBV30,TGTGCCTGGAGTGCCAGGACCCTAGTAGGCAATGAGCAGTTCTTC,CAWSARTLVGNEQFF
TRBJ2-1,few,.,TRBV18,TGTGCCAGCTCACCCGGGACTTCCCGAAATGAGCAGTTCTTC,CASSPGTSRNEQFF
TRBJ2-5,once,.,TRBV6-1,TGTGCCAGCAAAGGGAACCACAGGGTCGCGGAGACCCAGTACTTC,CASKGNHRVAETQYF
TRBJ2-1,.,.,TRBV2,TGTGCCAGCAGTACAGAGCTCTCCTACAATGAGCAGTTCTTC,CASSTELSYNEQFF